This entry lists 28 T cell receptor beta chains sequenced from one sample in a study of blood T cell repertoires in COVID-19. Sequencing used immunoSEQ multiplex PCR; TCRdb keeps in-frame clones, though not all of them. The table includes approximately 220,000 clones, around 83% detected once. Sequencing was done on a sample of peripheral blood. These TCRs come from a woman aged 50 to 65 with acute or convalescent COVID-19.

The chain combines TRBV6-5 with TRBJ1-2; TRBD1 aligns across 8 bases. This CDR3 is 15 amino acids long. After removal of 0 bases from V and 7 bases from J, the junction contained 7 bases not matched to a gene. The germline V gene has CDR1 MNHEY and CDR2 SVGAGI. This chain's CDR3 is CASSYSQGTGGGYTF. As DNA, the CDR3 is TGTGCCAGCAGTTACTCTCAAGGGACAGGAGGTGGCTACACCTTC.

This clone was seen at least ten times. The chain is built from TRBV3-1 (or the pseudogene TRBV3-2) and TRBJ1-1; maybe TRBD1 (6 bases). V was shortened by 5 bases and J by 4 bases, with 17 bases between the two germline ends. Germline values: CDR1 LGHDT, CDR2 YNNKEL (reference sequence). The CDR3 extends over 15 amino acids. DNA for the CDR3: TGTGCCAGCAGCACGGTTGGGGGCCCGGTCACTGAAGCTTTCTTT. It is translated as CASSTVGGPVTEAFF.

The gene calls are TRBV6-5 and TRBJ2-7, with 9 bases fitting TRBD2. Germline V gene sequence: CDR1 MNHEY, CDR2 SVGAGI. The V gene end was trimmed by 5 bases and the J gene end by 0 bases; junction bases not matched to a gene: 2. This CDR3 has 14 amino acids. In nucleotides, the CDR3 is TGTGCCAGCAGTACTAGCGGGTCCTCCTACGAGCAGTACTTC. Its protein is CASSTSGSSYEQYF.

The chain employs TRBV7-6 and TRBJ2-1, with 8 positions matching TRBD2. This CDR3 region has 16 residues. Unmatched junction bases numbered 7, after V lost 0 bases and J lost 6 bases. Germline CDR1 and CDR2: SGHVS and FNYEAQ. The CDR3 protein is CASSLASGSVFNEQFF. As DNA, the CDR3 is TGTGCCAGCAGCTTAGCCAGCGGGAGTGTTTTCAATGAGCAGTTCTTC.

The chain employs TRBV2 and TRBJ2-1, with 9 bases matching TRBD2. CDR1 is SNHLY and CDR2 is FYNNEI in the germline V gene. Trimming removed 11 bases from V and 8 bases from J; junction bases left unmatched: 13. CDR3 size: 14 residues. This chain's CDR3 is CAVRAGGPGDEQFF. Here the CDR3 DNA reads TGTGCCGTGCGTGCGGGAGGGCCCGGGGATGAGCAGTTCTTC.

The gene calls are TRBV4-2 and TRBJ2-1, with D possibly being TRBD1 (5 bases). Germline CDR1 reads LGHNA; CDR2 reads YNFKEQ. The CDR3 sequence is 15 residues long. Trimming removed 1 base at V and 8 bases at J, with 15 bases between. In DNA form, the CDR3 reads TGTGCCAGCAGCCAAGCTGGGGCTCCGCCCGATGAGCAGTTCTTC. It specifies CASSQAGAPPDEQFF.

The chain uses TRBV15 and TRBJ2-2; D uncertain. The length of the CDR3 is 15 residues. V was trimmed by 5 bases and J by 3 bases, leaving 13 bases between them. Germline loops: CDR1 LNHNV, CDR2 YYDKDF (reference sequence). The CDR3 reads CATSRLTSDTGELFF. As DNA, the CDR3 is TGTGCCACCAGCCGCCTAACCTCGGACACCGGGGAGCTGTTTTTT.

V usage is TRBV12-3 or TRBV12-4 and J usage is TRBJ2-1, with a possible D match to TRBD2 (5 bases). V lost 7 bases and J lost 9, with 13 bases in between. There are 12 residues in the CDR3. In nucleotides, the CDR3 is TGTGCCAGCACTGAGACCCGGGGTGAGCAGTTCTTC. Amino acids: CASTETRGEQFF.

This clone was seen ten or more times. The rearrangement uses TRBV7-9 and TRBJ2-2; tentative D call: TRBD1 (6 bases). Trimming stripped 5 bases from V and 0 bases from J, with 10 bases between. CDR3 length: 15 amino acids. The germline V gene has CDR1 SEHNR and CDR2 FQNEAQ (reference sequence). CDR3 nucleotides: TGTGCCAGCAGCGTGTACAGGGCGAACACCGGGGAGCTGTTTTTT. It encodes CASSVYRANTGELFF.

This clone showed up just once. The chain uses TRBV20-1 and TRBJ2-3; 8 positions match TRBD2. The CDR3 totals 14 residues. Germline assignment: CDR1 DFQATT and CDR2 SNEGSKA (reference sequence). V trimming: 3 bases; J trimming: 2 bases; junction bases outside the gene matches: 4. The CDR3 region has the DNA TGCAGTGCTAGTACTAGCGGTTACACAGATACGCAGTATTTT. Translated: CSASTSGYTDTQYF.

The chain couples TRBV24-1 to TRBJ1-1, with 7 bases lining up with TRBD1. The CDR3 consists of 12 residues. Looked up from germline, CDR1 is KGHDR and CDR2 is SFDVKD. The ends lost 9 bases at V and 4 bases at J; junction bases unmatched: 4. DNA for the CDR3: TGTGCCACCCAGGGGGGTGGCACTGAAGCTTTCTTT. This gives the protein CATQGGGTEAFF.

This rearrangement joins TRBV28 to TRBJ1-6, with D perhaps TRBD1 (5 bases). Germline-derived CDR1 and CDR2 are MDHEN and SYDVKM. The CDR3 is 16 amino acids. V shed 1 base and J shed 9 bases, with 16 bases lying between them. CDR3 loop: CASSLSPGGTLSPLHF. CDR3 in DNA: TGTGCCAGCAGTTTATCCCCTGGGGGGACCCTTTCACCCCTCCACTTT.

The CDR3, as DNA: TGTGCCAGCAGCTTAGACAGGCCCACAGATACGCAGTATTTT. Translation: CASSLDRPTDTQYF. J is TRBJ2-3 and V is TRBV7-9; tentative D call: TRBD1 (5 bases). The CDR3 is 14 residues long. Trimming pared 1 base from V and 2 bases from J, leaving 7 bases between. Looked up from germline, CDR1 is SEHNR and CDR2 is FQNEAQ (reference sequence). Drawing the rest from reference TRBV7-9 and TRBJ2-3, the complete variable domain is DTGVSQNPRHKITKRGQNVTFRCDPISEHNRLYWYRQTLGQGPEFLTYFQNEAQLEKSRLLSDRFSAERPKGSFSTLEIQRTEQGDSAMYLCASSLDRPTDTQYFGPGTRLTVL.

This chain uses TRBV6-5 with TRBJ1-1; D is perhaps TRBD1 (6 bases). CDR1 and CDR2 (germline): MNHEY, SVGAGI. The CDR3 extends over 15 amino acids. V was cut by 5 bases and J by 4 bases, with 17 bases left in between. The CDR3 reads CASSPKGGGGTEAFF. The DNA of the CDR3 is TGTGCCAGCAGTCCAAAGGGGGGCGGGGGCACTGAAGCTTTCTTT.

This rearrangement joins TRBV12-3 or TRBV12-4 to TRBJ1-2; a possible D gene is TRBD1 (6 bases). CDR3 length equals 13 residues. V was cut by 6 bases and J by 1 base, with 9 bases left in between. The CDR3 DNA reads TGTGCCAGCAGCGAGGACAGTAACTATGGCTACACCTTC. It encodes CASSEDSNYGYTF.

This clone was seen only once. V usage is TRBV7-3 and J usage is TRBJ2-2; a possible D gene is TRBD1 (6 bases). Germline loops: CDR1 SGHTA, CDR2 FQGTGA. This CDR3 contains 14 residues. V was pared by 2 bases and J by 6 bases, with 10 bases between. The DNA for the CDR3 is TGTGCCAGCAGCTTACGAAAGGGGGCCGGGGAGCTGTTTTTT. It codes for CASSLRKGAGELFF.

The rearrangement links TRBV28 to TRBJ1-2; the D gene is possibly TRBD1 (5 bases). CDR1 and CDR2 from the germline V gene are MDHEN and SYDVKM. The length of the CDR3 is 14 residues. V was trimmed by 4 bases and J by 2 bases, leaving 11 bases between them. CDR3 DNA: TGTGCCAGCAGTTCCCCAGGACACAACTATGGCTACACCTTC. It encodes CASSSPGHNYGYTF.

V and J are TRBV2 and TRBJ2-7; 7 bases align to TRBD1. The germline gives CDR1 SNHLY, CDR2 FYNNEI. The CDR3 contains 16 residues. J lost 0 bases, V lost 5 bases, and 10 bases had no gene match. The CDR3 nucleotides are TGTGCCAGCAGTATCGCTTTCGGGACAGCCTCCTACGAGCAGTACTTC. It is translated as CASSIAFGTASYEQYF.

The V call is TRBV4-1, the J call TRBJ2-6; possible D gene TRBD1, 7 bases. Germline lookup yields CDR1 MGHRA and CDR2 YSYEKL. CDR3 length: 17 residues. The V end was cut by 6 bases, the J end by 1 base, with 16 bases between. CDR3 bases: TGCGCCAGCAGGCGGGACAGTTGGGAATCTGGGGCCAACGTCCTGACTTTC. Amino acids: CASRRDSWESGANVLTF.

This clone was counted a single time. The same CDR3 also results from other DNA sequences found in this sample. The rearrangement uses TRBV19 and TRBJ1-5; 10 nucleotides agree with TRBD1. The J segment lost 4 bases and the V segment lost 6 bases, leaving 6 bases of the junction unmatched. The CDR3 is 15 residues long. Germline values: CDR1 LNHDA, CDR2 SQIVND (reference sequence). The CDR3 region is CASRLTGGENQPQHF. The DNA of the CDR3 is TGTGCCAGTAGGCTGACAGGGGGCGAAAATCAGCCCCAGCATTTT.

This clone has a single count. The chain recombines TRBV25-1 with TRBJ2-7; weak D call: TRBD2 (6 bases). Per the germline V gene, CDR1 is MGHDK and CDR2 is SYGVNS. The CDR3 spans 13 residues. The V gene lost 3 bases and the J gene lost 6 bases, with 12 bases spanning the gap. CDR3 loop: CASSDAGLSEQYF. The CDR3 nucleotides are TGTGCCAGCAGTGACGCGGGACTCTCCGAGCAGTACTTC.

The chain is built from TRBV24-1 and TRBJ2-3; 13 bases map to TRBD2. Germline V gives CDR1 KGHDR, CDR2 SFDVKD. The CDR3 loop spans 19 amino acids. V was clipped by 4 bases and J by 0 bases; unmatched bases: 9. The CDR3 region is CATSDPSPLAGGSTDTQYF. The DNA of the CDR3 is TGTGCCACCAGTGACCCTTCCCCACTAGCGGGAGGGAGCACAGATACGCAGTATTTT.

The genes are TRBV24-1 and TRBJ2-1; no clear D gene. Germline V gene data show CDR1 as KGHDR and CDR2 as SFDVKD. Trimming cost V 4 bases and J 2 bases, with 17 bases left between them. The CDR3 sequence is 17 residues long. The CDR3: CATSEGGYLRTYNEQFF. In DNA form, the CDR3 reads TGTGCCACCAGTGAGGGTGGGTACCTGAGGACCTACAATGAGCAGTTCTTC.

The chain links TRBV30 to TRBJ2-1, with a weak D call TRBD1 (6 bases). This CDR3 has 14 residues. CDR1 and CDR2 from the germline V gene are GTSNPN and SVGIG (reference sequence). Trimming took off 1 base at V and 4 bases at J, with 11 bases between the two ends. CDR3 DNA sequence: TGTGCCTGGAGTGCGGGTACAGGGTACAATGAGCAGTTCTTC. Its translation is CAWSAGTGYNEQFF.

This clone has just a few counts. The chain combines TRBV19 with TRBJ1-1; no clear D. The CDR3 is 15 amino acids. In germline, CDR1 is LNHDA, CDR2 SQIVND (reference sequence). Trimming removed 5 bases at V and 1 base at J, with 14 bases between. CDR3: CASSPRGLRNTEAFF. The CDR3 coding sequence is TGTGCCAGTAGTCCCCGGGGTCTCAGGAACACTGAAGCTTTCTTT.

The chain employs TRBV11-3 and TRBJ2-7, with D possibly being TRBD1 (6 bases). The CDR3 is 15 residues long. Germline V CDR1 and CDR2: SGHNT, YENEEA. Trimming took 5 bases from V and 3 from J, leaving 17 bases between them. The CDR3 loop reads CASSLGTPEFYEQYF. The CDR3 DNA is TGTGCCAGCAGCCTAGGGACACCCGAATTCTACGAGCAGTACTTC.

V is TRBV19 and J is TRBJ2-1, with a possible D match to TRBD1 (6 bases). V was clipped by 10 bases and J by 9 bases, with 19 bases between them. The length of the CDR3 is 13 residues. The germline V gene encodes CDR1 LNHDA and CDR2 SQIVND (reference sequence). In DNA, the CDR3 is TGTGCCACCGAACTTGGTAGGGGGAGTGAGCAGTTCTTC. The encoded protein is CATELGRGSEQFF.

This clone has a single count. The CDR3 protein is CASSLDLRGAVTYEQYF. The CDR3 DNA reads as TGTGCCAGCAGCTTAGATCTCCGGGGGGCAGTGACCTACGAGCAGTACTTC. The chain has TRBV11-2 and TRBJ2-7; the D gene is possibly TRBD2 (7 bases). V was shortened by 0 bases and J by 2 bases, with 17 bases between the two germline ends. CDR3 length: 17 amino acids. Germline CDR1 and CDR2: SGHAT and FQNNGV. The variable domain in full, with the rest retrieved from reference TRBV11-2 and TRBJ2-7, is EAGVAQSPRYKIIEKRQSVAFWCNPISGHATLYWYQQILGQGPKLLIQFQNNGVVDDSQLPKDRFSAERLKGVDSTLKIQPAKLEDSAVYLCASSLDLRGAVTYEQYFGPGTRLTVT.